This section outlines one TCR beta chain sequence together with its context. Its antigen remains unknown. Some clones are missing from TCRdb's copy, which holds only in-frame ones; the method was immunoSEQ multiplex PCR. Here the sample spans about 5,700 clones, 80% being singletons. This sample is part of a study of immune evolution from preneoplasia to lung adenocarcinoma. H&E slides confirmed each diagnosis, reviewed by two pathologists independently. Points from the study as a whole: Later-stage lesions seemingly showed higher T cell density and diversity than normal lung. Compared with EGFR-mutant or double wild-type lesions, KRAS-mutant nodules were more clonal.

Germline loops: CDR1 SGHRS, CDR2 YFSETQ. V lost 0 bases, J lost 1 base, and 10 bases lay in between. The CDR3 totals 15 residues. The specimen was FFPE minimally invasive lung adenocarcinoma tissue. The sequence was obtained from a person aged 55-80 years with lung adenocarcinoma. V is TRBV5-1 and J is TRBJ1-1; no clear D. In DNA, the CDR3 is TGCGCCAGCAGCTTGGGGGCGATCCAGAACACTGAAGCTTTCTTT. Its translation is CASSLGAIQNTEAFF.